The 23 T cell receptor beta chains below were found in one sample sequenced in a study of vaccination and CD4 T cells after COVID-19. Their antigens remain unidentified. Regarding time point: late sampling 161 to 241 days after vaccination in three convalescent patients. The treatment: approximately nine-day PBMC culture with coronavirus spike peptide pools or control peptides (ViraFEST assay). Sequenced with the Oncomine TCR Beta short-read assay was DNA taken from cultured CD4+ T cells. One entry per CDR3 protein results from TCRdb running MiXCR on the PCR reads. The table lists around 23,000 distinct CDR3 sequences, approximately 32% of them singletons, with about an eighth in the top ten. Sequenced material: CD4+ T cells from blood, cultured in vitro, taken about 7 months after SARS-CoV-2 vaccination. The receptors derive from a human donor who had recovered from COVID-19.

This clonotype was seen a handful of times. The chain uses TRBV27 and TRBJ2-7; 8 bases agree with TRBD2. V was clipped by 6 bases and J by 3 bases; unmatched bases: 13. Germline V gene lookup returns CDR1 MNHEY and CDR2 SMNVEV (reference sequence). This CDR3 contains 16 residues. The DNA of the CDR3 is TGTGCCAGCAGACGGGAGGCTAGCGGGCGAAACTACGAGCAGTACTTC. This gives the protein CASRREASGRNYEQYF.

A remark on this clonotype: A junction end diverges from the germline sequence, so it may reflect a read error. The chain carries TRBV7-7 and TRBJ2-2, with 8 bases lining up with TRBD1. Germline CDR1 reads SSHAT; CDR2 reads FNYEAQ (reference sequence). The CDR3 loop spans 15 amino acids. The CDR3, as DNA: TGTGCTAGCAGCGCGGGACAGGAGAACACCGGGGAGCTGTTTTTT. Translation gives CASSAGQENTGELFF.

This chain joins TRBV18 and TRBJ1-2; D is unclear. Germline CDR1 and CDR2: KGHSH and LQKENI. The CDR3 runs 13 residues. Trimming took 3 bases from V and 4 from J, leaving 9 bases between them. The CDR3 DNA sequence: TGTGCCAGCTCACCTGGCAGGTCCTATGGCTACACCTTC. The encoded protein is CASSPGRSYGYTF.

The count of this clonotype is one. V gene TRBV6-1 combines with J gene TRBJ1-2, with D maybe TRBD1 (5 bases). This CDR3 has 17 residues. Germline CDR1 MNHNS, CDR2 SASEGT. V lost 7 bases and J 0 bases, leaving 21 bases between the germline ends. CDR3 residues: CASNKWGGTSSNYGYTF. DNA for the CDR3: TGTGCCAGCAATAAATGGGGGGGAACCTCGTCTAACTATGGCTACACCTTC.

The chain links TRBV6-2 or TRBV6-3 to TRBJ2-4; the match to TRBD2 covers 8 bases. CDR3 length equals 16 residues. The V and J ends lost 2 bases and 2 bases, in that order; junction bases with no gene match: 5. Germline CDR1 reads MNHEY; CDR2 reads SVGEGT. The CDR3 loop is CASSYPSGRTKNIQYF. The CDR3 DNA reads TGTGCCAGCAGTTACCCTAGCGGGCGAACCAAAAACATTCAGTACTTC.

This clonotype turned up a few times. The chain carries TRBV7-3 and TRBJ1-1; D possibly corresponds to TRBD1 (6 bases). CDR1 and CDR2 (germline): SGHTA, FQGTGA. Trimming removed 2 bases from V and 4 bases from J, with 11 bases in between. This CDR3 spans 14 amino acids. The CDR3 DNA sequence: TGTGCCAGCAGCTTATCAAGGGGGGGCACTGAAGCTTTCTTT. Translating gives CASSLSRGGTEAFF.

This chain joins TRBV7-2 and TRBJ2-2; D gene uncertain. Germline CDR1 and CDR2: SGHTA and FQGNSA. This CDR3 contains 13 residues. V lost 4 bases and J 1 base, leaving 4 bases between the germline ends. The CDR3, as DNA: TGTGCCAGCAGCTGGGGGAACACCGGGGAGCTGTTTTTT. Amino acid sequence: CASSWGNTGELFF.

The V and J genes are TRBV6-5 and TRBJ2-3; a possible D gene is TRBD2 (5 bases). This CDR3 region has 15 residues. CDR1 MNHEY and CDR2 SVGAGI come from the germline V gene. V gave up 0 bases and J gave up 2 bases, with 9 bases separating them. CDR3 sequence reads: CASSYSGVTTDTQYF. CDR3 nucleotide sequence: TGTGCCAGCAGTTACTCCGGGGTTACCACAGATACGCAGTATTTT.

For the CDR3, the DNA is TGTGCCAGCAGTTACTTTTCGGGAGGGCCCCCCTACGAGCAGTACTTC. It yields the protein CASSYFSGGPPYEQYF. The V and J genes are TRBV6-2 or TRBV6-3 and TRBJ2-7; 8 positions agree with TRBD2. CDR1 is MNHEY, CDR2 SVGEGT, per germline. The CDR3 sequence is 16 residues long. V shed 1 base and J 2 bases; nucleotides not matched to a gene: 7.

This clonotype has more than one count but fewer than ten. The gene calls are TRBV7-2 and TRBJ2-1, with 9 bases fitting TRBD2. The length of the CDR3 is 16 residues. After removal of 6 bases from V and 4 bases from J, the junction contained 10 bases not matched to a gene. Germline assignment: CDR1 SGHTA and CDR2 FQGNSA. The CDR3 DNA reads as TGTGCCAGCAGAAGAACCGGGACTAGCCAATACAATGAGCAGTTCTTC. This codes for CASRRTGTSQYNEQFF.

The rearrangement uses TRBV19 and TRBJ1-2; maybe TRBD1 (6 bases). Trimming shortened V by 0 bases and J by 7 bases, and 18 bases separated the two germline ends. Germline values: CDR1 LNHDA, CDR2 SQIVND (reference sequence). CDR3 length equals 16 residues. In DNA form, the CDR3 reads TGTGCCAGTAGTATAGATCATATCCGGGGGCCGGTTGGCTACACCTTC. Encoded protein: CASSIDHIRGPVGYTF. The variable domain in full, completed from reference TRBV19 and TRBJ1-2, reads DGGITQSPKYLFRKEGQNVTLSCEQNLNHDAMYWYRQDPGQGLRLIYYSQIVNDFQKGDIAEGYSVSREKKESFPLTVTSAQKNPTAFYLCASSIDHIRGPVGYTFGSGTRLTVV.

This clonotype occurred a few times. The CDR3 region is CASNQNPTQNTEAFF. In nucleotides, the CDR3 is TGTGCCAGCAACCAGAACCCAACACAGAACACTGAAGCTTTCTTT. The chain links TRBV5-4 to TRBJ1-1; D not resolved. The germline V gene has CDR1 SGHNT and CDR2 YYREEE (reference sequence). This CDR3 contains 15 residues. Trimming cost V 6 bases and J 1 base, with 16 bases left between them.

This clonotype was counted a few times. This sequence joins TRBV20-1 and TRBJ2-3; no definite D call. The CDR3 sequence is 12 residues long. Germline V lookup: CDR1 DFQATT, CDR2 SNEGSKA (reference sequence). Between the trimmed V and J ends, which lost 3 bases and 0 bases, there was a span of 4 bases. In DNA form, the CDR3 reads TGCAGTGCTAGGATTAGCACAGATACGCAGTATTTT. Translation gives CSARISTDTQYF.

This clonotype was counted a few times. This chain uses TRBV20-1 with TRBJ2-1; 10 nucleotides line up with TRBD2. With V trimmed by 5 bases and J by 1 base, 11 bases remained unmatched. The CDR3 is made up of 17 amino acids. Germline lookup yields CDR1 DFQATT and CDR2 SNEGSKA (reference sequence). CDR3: CSAFPVGLAESYNEQFF. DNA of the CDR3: TGCAGTGCTTTCCCAGTCGGACTAGCGGAATCCTACAATGAGCAGTTCTTC.

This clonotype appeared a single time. CDR3 sequence: CSVVVSRTAAEAFF. The CDR3 DNA sequence: TGCAGCGTTGTAGTTAGTAGGACAGCGGCTGAAGCTTTCTTT. The chain has TRBV29-1 and TRBJ1-1, with D possibly TRBD1 on 6 matching bases. The CDR3 has 14 amino acids. V lost 4 bases to trimming and J lost 6 bases, with 18 bases between them. Germline V gene data show CDR1 as SQVTM and CDR2 as ANQGSEA.

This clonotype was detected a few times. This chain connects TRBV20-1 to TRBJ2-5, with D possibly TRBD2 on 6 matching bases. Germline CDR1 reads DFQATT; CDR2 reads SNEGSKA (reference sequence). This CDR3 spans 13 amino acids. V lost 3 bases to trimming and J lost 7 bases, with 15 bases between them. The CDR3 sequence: CSASGGGARTQYF. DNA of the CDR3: TGCAGTGCTAGCGGAGGCGGGGCCAGGACCCAGTACTTC.

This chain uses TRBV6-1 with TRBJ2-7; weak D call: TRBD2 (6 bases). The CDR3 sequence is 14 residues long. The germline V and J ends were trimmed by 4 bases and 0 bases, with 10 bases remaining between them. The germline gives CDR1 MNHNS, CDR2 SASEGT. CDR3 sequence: CASSVAGYSYEQYF. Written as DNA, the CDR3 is TGTGCCAGCAGTGTGGCGGGGTACTCCTACGAGCAGTACTTC.

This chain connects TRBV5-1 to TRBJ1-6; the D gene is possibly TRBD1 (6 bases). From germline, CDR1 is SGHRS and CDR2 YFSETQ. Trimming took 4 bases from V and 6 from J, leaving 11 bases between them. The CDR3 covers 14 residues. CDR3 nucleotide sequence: TGCGCCAGCAGCCCATGGACAGTTAATTCACCCCTCCACTTT. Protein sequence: CASSPWTVNSPLHF.

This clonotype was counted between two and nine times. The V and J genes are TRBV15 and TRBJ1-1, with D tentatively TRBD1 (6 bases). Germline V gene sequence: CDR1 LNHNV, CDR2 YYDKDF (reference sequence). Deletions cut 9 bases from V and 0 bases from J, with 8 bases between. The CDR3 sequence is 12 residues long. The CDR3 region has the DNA TGTGCCACAGGACAGATGAACACTGAAGCTTTCTTT. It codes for CATGQMNTEAFF.

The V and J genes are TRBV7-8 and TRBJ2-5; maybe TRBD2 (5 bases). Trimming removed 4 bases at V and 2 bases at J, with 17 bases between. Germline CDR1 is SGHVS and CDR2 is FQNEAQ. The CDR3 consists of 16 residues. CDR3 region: CASSSPPGLRQETQYF. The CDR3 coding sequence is TGTGCCAGCAGCTCCCCACCCGGACTGCGACAAGAGACCCAGTACTTC.

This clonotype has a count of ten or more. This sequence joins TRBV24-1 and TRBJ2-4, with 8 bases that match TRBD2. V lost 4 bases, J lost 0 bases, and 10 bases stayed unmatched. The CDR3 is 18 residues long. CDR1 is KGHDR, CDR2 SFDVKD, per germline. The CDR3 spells CATSEPASGPLAKNIQYF. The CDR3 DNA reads TGTGCCACCAGTGAGCCGGCTAGCGGGCCTCTAGCCAAAAACATTCAGTACTTC.

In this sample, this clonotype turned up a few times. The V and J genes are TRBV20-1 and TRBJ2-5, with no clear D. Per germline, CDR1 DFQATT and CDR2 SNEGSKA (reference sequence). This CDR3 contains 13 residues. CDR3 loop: CSATPTSRETQYF. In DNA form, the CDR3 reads TGCAGCGCCACACCTACCTCCCGAGAGACCCAGTACTTC.

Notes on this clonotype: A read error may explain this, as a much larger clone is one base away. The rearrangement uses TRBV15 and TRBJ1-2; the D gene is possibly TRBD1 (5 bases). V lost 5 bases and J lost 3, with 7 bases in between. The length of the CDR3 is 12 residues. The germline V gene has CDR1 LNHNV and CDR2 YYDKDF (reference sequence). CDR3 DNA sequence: TGTGCCACCAGCGGGGCAGACTATGGCTACACCTTC. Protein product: CATSGADYGYTF.